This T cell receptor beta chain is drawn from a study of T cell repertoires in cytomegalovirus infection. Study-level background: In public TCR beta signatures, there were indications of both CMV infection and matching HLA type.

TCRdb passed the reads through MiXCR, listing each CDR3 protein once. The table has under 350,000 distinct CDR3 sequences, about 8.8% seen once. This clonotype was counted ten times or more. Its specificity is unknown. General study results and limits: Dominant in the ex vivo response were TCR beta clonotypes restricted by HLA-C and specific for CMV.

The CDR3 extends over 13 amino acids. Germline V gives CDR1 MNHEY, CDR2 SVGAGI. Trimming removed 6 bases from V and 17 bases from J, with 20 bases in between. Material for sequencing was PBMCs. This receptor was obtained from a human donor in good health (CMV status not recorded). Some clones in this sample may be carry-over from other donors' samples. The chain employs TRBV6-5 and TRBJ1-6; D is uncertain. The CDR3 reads CASRRRADSAVHF. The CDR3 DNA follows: TGTGCCAGCAGACGAAGGGCGGACTCAGCCGTCCACTTT.